The 12 T cell receptor beta chains in this list originate from one sample, sequenced in a study of neurological immune-mediated disorders. From the 5' RACE reads, TCRdb called clonotypes with MiXCR, one entry per CDR3 protein. The table includes approximately 100,000 distinct CDR3 sequences, roughly 3.5% detected once. Sequencing was done on a sample of PBMCs. Receptors were obtained from a woman younger than 35 with multiple sclerosis.

The sample holds many counts of this clonotype. V and J are TRBV20-1 and TRBJ1-1; D not resolved. Germline CDR1 DFQATT, CDR2 SNEGSKA (reference sequence). Trimming removed 6 bases at V and 7 bases at J, with 12 bases between. This CDR3 has 11 amino acids. The CDR3 sequence: CSAPRALEAFF. CDR3 bases: TGCAGTGCCCCAAGGGCTCTTGAAGCTTTCTTT.

This clonotype was seen many times. The V call is TRBV7-2, the J call TRBJ2-5, with D maybe TRBD2 (6 bases). The CDR3 contains 18 residues. Per the germline V gene, CDR1 is SGHTA and CDR2 is FQGNSA. The V gene lost 4 bases and the J gene lost 6 bases, with 27 bases spanning the gap. CDR3 amino acids: CASSWRVSAGRFEKTQYF. The CDR3 nucleotides read TGTGCCAGCAGCTGGAGGGTGAGCGCCGGGAGATTTGAGAAGACCCAGTACTTC.

This clonotype was found many times. V is TRBV12-3 or TRBV12-4 and J is TRBJ2-2; D is unclear. V dropped 5 bases and J dropped 3 bases, with 10 bases sitting between them. The CDR3 runs 14 residues. CDR3 nucleotide sequence: TGTGCCAGCAGTCCCGAGTTGTACACCGGGGAGCTGTTTTTT. Translated: CASSPELYTGELFF.

This clonotype was detected many times. This rearrangement joins TRBV9 to TRBJ2-1, with D hard to call. V lost 0 bases and J 0 bases, leaving 10 bases between the germline ends. The V gene's germline CDR1 is SGDLS and CDR2 YYNGEE. The CDR3 contains 16 residues. The CDR3 spells CASSVGGRPSYNEQFF. Here the CDR3 DNA reads TGTGCCAGCAGCGTAGGGGGTAGGCCCTCCTACAATGAGCAGTTCTTC.

This clonotype was observed at least ten times. The chain recombines TRBV12-3 or TRBV12-4 with TRBJ1-1, with TRBD1 as a possible D gene (6 bases). The CDR3 sequence is 14 residues long. The V gene lost 6 bases and the J gene lost 3 bases, with 14 bases spanning the gap. In DNA, the CDR3 is TGTGCCAGCAGCACACAGGGAAGGGACACTGAAGCTTTCTTT. It translates to CASSTQGRDTEAFF.

This clonotype has at least ten counts. The V and J genes are TRBV11-2 and TRBJ1-1, with unresolved D. Trimming took off 5 bases at V and 2 bases at J, with 9 bases between the two ends. The V gene's germline CDR1 is SGHAT and CDR2 FQNNGV. This CDR3 region has 13 residues. CDR3 coding DNA: TGTGCCAGCAGCCCCCTACCCAACACTGAAGCTTTCTTT. Translating gives CASSPLPNTEAFF.

This clonotype was seen many times. The genes are TRBV28 and TRBJ1-5; D uncertain. The length of the CDR3 is 14 residues. The ends were cut back, 3 bases at V and 2 bases at J, with 8 bases in the middle. From germline, CDR1 is MDHEN and CDR2 SYDVKM. CDR3 region: CASSFYSGNQPQHF. The CDR3 DNA reads TGTGCCAGCAGTTTCTACAGCGGCAATCAGCCCCAGCATTTT.

At least ten counts were recorded for this clonotype. The chain carries TRBV27 and TRBJ1-5; perhaps TRBD1 as D (5 bases). V shed 6 bases and J shed 9 bases, with 15 bases lying between them. Germline loops: CDR1 MNHEY, CDR2 SMNVEV (reference sequence). The CDR3 totals 13 residues. CDR3 in DNA: TGTGCCAGCAGGGGGGGGGTGGGGAGGCCCCAGCATTTT. It is translated as CASRGGVGRPQHF.

At least ten counts were recorded for this clonotype. The gene calls are TRBV2 and TRBJ2-5; 10 positions agree with TRBD1. CDR1 is SNHLY, CDR2 FYNNEI, per germline. The CDR3 length is 14 residues. Trimming cost V 6 bases and J 2 bases; bases outside gene matches: 3. CDR3 bases: TGTGCCAGCAGGGGGACAGGGGTTCAAGAGACCCAGTACTTC. Its protein product is CASRGTGVQETQYF.

This clonotype was seen repeatedly, ten times or more. CDR3 loop: CSASGLANTGELFF. DNA of the CDR3: TGCAGTGCTAGTGGCCTAGCGAACACCGGGGAGCTGTTTTTT. The V call is TRBV20-1, the J call TRBJ2-2; no definite D call. Per germline, CDR1 DFQATT and CDR2 SNEGSKA (reference sequence). Trimming left V 3 bases short and J 0 bases short, with 8 bases between. The CDR3 spans 14 residues.

This clonotype was detected many times. The rearrangement links TRBV20-1 to TRBJ1-1; a weak D match, TRBD1 (5 bases). The germline gives CDR1 DFQATT, CDR2 SNEGSKA (reference sequence). This CDR3 region has 13 residues. V was pared by 3 bases and J by 3 bases, with 11 bases between. This chain's CDR3 is CSARGDRDTEAFF. The CDR3 DNA is TGCAGTGCTAGGGGCGACAGAGACACTGAAGCTTTCTTT.

This clonotype was counted many times. V and J are TRBV20-1 and TRBJ1-2; D is undetermined. This CDR3 has 16 amino acids. The germline gives CDR1 DFQATT, CDR2 SNEGSKA (reference sequence). V was clipped by 1 base and J by 5 bases, with 20 bases between them. CDR3 residues: CSARVAGSTTPYGYTF. The CDR3 region has the DNA TGCAGTGCTAGAGTTGCCGGGTCGACAACCCCTTATGGCTACACCTTC.